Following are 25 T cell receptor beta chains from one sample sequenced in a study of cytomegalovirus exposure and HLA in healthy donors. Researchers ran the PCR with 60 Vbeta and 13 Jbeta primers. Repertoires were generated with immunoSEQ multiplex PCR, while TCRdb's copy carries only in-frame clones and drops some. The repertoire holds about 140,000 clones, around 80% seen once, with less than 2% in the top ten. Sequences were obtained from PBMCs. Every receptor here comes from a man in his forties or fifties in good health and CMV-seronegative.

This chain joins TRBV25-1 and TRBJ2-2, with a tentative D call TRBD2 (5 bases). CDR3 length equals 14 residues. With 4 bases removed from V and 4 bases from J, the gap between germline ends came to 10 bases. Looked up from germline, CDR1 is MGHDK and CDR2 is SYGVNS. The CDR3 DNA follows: TGTGCCAGCAGTGGGTTAGCGACCACCGGGGAGCTGTTTTTT. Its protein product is CASSGLATTGELFF.

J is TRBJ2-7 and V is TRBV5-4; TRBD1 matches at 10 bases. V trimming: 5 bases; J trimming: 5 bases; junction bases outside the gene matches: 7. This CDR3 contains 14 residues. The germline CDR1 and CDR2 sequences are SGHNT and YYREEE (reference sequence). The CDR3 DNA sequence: TGTGCCAGCAGTCGACAGGGGGCCTCGGACGAGCAGTACTTC. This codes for CASSRQGASDEQYF.

CDR3 loop: CASSASTGGNSPLHF. CDR3 coding DNA: TGTGCCAGCAGCGCCTCGACAGGGGGGAATTCACCCCTCCACTTT. V gene TRBV7-9 combines with J gene TRBJ1-6, with TRBD1 matching 9 bases. V trimming: 5 bases; J trimming: 7 bases; junction bases outside the gene matches: 6. The length of the CDR3 is 15 residues. CDR1 and CDR2 (germline): SEHNR, FQNEAQ (reference sequence).

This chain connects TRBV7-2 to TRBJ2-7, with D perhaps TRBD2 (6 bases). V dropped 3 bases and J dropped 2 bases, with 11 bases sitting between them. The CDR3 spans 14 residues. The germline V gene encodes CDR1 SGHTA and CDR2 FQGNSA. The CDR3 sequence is CASSLEGVTYEQYF. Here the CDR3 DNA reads TGTGCCAGCAGCTTGGAGGGTGTGACCTACGAGCAGTACTTC.

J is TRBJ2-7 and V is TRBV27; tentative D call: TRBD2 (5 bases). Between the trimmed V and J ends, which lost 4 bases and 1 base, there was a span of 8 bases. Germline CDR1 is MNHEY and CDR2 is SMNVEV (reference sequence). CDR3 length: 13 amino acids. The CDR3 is CASSSGVSYEQYF. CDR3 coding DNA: TGTGCCAGCAGTTCCGGGGTTTCCTACGAGCAGTACTTC.

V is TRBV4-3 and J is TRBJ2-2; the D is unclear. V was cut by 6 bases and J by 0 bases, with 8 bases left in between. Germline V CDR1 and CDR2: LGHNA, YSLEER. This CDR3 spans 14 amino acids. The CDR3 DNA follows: TGCGCCAGCAGGACACTTGCGAACACCGGGGAGCTGTTTTTT. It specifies CASRTLANTGELFF.

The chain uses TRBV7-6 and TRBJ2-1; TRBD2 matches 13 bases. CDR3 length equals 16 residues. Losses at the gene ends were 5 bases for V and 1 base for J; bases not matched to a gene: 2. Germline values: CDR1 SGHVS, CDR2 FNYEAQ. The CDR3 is CASSRLAGGSYNEQFF. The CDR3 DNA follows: TGTGCCAGCAGCCGACTAGCGGGAGGTTCCTACAATGAGCAGTTCTTC.

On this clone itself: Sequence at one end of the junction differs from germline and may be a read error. The CDR3 here is CASSQDEGRWETNEKLFF. The CDR3, as DNA: TGCGCCAGCAGCCAAGATGAAGGGAGGTGGGAAACTAATGAAAAACTGTTTTTT. The V and J genes are TRBV5-4 and TRBJ1-4, with D hard to call. CDR3 length: 18 residues. CDR1 is SGHNT, CDR2 YYREEE, per germline (reference sequence).

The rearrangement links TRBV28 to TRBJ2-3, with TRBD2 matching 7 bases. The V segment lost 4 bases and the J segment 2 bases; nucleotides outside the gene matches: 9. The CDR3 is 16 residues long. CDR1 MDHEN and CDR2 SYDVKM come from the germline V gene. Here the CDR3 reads CASSSSGTIDTDTQYF. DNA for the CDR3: TGTGCCAGCAGTTCCAGCGGGACTATCGACACAGATACGCAGTATTTT.

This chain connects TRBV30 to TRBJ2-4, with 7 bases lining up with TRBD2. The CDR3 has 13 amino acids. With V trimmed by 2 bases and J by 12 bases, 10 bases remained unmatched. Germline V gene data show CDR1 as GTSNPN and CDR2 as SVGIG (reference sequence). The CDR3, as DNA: TGTGCCTGGAGTCGGGGGGAGGGGCGCAGTCAGTACTTC. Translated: CAWSRGEGRSQYF.

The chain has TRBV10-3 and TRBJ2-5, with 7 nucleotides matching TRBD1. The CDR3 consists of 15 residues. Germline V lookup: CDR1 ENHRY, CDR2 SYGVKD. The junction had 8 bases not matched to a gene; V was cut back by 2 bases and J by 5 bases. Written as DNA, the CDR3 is TGTGCCATCAGTGAGAGAAAGGGGGCGCGGGAGACCCAGTACTTC. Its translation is CAISERKGARETQYF.

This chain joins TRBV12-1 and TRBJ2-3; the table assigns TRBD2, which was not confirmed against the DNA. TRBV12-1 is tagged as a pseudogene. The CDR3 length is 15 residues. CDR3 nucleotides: TGTGCCAGCAGCTCACGACTGGAGCGCACAGATACGCAGTATTTT. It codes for CASSSRLERTDTQYF.

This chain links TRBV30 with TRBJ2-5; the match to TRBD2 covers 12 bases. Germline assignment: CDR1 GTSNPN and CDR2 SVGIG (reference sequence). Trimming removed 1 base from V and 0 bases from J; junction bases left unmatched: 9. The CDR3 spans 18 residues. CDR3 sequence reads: CAWSATRTSGNYQETQYF. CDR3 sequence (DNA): TGTGCCTGGAGTGCCACCCGGACTAGCGGGAATTACCAAGAGACCCAGTACTTC. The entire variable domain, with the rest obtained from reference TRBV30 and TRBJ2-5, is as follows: SQTIHQWPATLVQPVGSPLSLECTVEGTSNPNLYWYRQAAGRGLQLLFYSVGIGQISSEVPQNLSASRPQDRQFILSSKKLLLSDSGFYLCAWSATRTSGNYQETQYFGPGTRLLVL.

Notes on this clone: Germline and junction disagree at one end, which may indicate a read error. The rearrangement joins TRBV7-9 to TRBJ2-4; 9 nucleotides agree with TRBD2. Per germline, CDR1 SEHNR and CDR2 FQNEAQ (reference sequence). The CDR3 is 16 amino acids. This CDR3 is CSSSRTGTSQRGIQYF. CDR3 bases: TGTTCCAGCAGTCGAACAGGGACTAGCCAAAGAGGCATTCAGTACTTC. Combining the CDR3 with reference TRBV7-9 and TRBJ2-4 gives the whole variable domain DTGVSQNPRHKITKRGQNVTFRCDPISEHNRLYWYRQTLGQGPEFLTYFQNEAQLEKSRLLSDRFSAERPKGSFSTLEIQRTEQGDSAMYLCSSSRTGTSQRGIQYFGAGTRLSVL.

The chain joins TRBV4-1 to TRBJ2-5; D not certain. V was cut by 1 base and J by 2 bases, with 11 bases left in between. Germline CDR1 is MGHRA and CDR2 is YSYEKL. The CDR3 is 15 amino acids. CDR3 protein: CASSQGSVMQETQYF. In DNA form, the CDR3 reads TGCGCCAGCAGCCAAGGTTCAGTCATGCAAGAGACCCAGTACTTC.

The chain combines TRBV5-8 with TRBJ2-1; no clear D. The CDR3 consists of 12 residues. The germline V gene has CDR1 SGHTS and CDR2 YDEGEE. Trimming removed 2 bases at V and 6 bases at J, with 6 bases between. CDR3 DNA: TGTGCCAGCAGCTTACTCCGCAATGAGCAGTTCTTC. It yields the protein CASSLLRNEQFF.

The CDR3 is CASSQSTGTYYGYTF. CDR3 coding DNA: TGCGCCAGCAGCCAATCGACAGGGACGTACTATGGCTACACCTTC. The V call is TRBV4-1, the J call TRBJ1-2, with 7 bases lining up with TRBD1. CDR3 length equals 15 residues. V gave up 2 bases and J gave up 3 bases; unmatched junction bases: 6. Germline CDR1 MGHRA, CDR2 YSYEKL.

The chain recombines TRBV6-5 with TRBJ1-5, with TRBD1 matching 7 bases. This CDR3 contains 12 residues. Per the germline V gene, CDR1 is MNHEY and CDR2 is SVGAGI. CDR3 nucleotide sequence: TGTGCAGCAGGGGGGCCGGGGCAGCCCCAGCATTTT. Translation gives CAAGGPGQPQHF.

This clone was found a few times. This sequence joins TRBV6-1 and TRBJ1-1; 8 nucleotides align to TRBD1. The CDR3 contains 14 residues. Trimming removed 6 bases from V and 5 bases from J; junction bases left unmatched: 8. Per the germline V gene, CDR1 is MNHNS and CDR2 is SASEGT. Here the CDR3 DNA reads TGTGCCAGCAGCCTACAGGGGGGGGCGACTGAAGCTTTCTTT. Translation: CASSLQGGATEAFF.

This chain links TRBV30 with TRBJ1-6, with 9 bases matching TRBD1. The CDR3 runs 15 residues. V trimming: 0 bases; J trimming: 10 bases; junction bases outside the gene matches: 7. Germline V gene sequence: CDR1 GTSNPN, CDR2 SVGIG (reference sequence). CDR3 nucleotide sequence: TGTGCCTGGAGTGTACCCGGACAGGGGAACTCACCCCTCCACTTT. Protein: CAWSVPGQGNSPLHF.

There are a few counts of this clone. This CDR3 reads CATSRAPGQGYEKLFF. The CDR3 coding sequence is TGTGCCACCAGCAGAGCGCCGGGACAGGGCTATGAAAAACTGTTTTTT. V gene TRBV15 combines with J gene TRBJ1-4, with TRBD1 matching over 9 bases. The CDR3 consists of 16 residues. J lost 6 bases, V lost 1 base, and 6 bases had no gene match. Germline V gives CDR1 LNHNV, CDR2 YYDKDF (reference sequence).

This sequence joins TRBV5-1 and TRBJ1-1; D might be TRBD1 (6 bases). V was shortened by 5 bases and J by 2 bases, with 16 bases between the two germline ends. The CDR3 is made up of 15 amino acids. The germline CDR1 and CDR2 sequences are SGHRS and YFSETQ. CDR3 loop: CASRYLDSSNTEAFF. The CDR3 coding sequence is TGCGCCAGCAGGTACCTGGACAGTTCTAACACTGAAGCTTTCTTT.

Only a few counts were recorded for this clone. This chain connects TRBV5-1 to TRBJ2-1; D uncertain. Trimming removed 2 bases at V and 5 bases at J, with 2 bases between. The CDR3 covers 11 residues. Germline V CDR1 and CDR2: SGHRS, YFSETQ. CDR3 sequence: CASSFNNEQFF. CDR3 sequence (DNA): TGCGCCAGCAGCTTCAACAATGAGCAGTTCTTC.

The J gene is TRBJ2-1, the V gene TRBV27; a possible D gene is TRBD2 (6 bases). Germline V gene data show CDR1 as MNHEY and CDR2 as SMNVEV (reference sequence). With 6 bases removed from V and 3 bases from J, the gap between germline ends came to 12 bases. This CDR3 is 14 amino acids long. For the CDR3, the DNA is TGTGCCAGCAGACTCGGGAGCGGCTACAATGAGCAGTTCTTC. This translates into CASRLGSGYNEQFF.

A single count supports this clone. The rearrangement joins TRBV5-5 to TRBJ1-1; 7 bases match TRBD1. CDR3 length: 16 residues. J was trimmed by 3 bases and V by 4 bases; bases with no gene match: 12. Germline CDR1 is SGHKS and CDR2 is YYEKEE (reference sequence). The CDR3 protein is CASSPARDSWDTEAFF. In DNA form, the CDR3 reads TGTGCCAGCAGCCCAGCCCGGGACAGTTGGGACACTGAAGCTTTCTTT.